The 24 T cell receptor beta chains below were found in one sample sequenced in a study of PD-L1 blockade in urothelial cancer. Clones were read by immunoSEQ multiplex PCR, and TCRdb kept only the in-frame ones, dropping some. In the table there are fewer than 50,000 clones, nearly 90% of which are singletons. This sample comprised PBMCs, obtained around atezolizumab (anti-PD-L1) treatment. Receptor source: a man in his 60s with urothelial cancer.

The gene calls are TRBV4-3 and TRBJ2-7, with 8 positions matching TRBD1. The V gene end was trimmed by 5 bases and the J gene end by 4 bases; junction bases not matched to a gene: 7. Germline CDR1 is LGHNA and CDR2 is YSLEER. This CDR3 has 14 residues. The CDR3 DNA sequence: TGCGCCAGCAGCTCGCGGACAGGGAAATACGAGCAGTACTTC. Its translation is CASSSRTGKYEQYF.

J is TRBJ1-2 and V is TRBV7-9, with D possibly being TRBD1 (5 bases). Germline CDR1 reads SEHNR; CDR2 reads FQNEAQ (reference sequence). Deletions cut 3 bases from V and 7 bases from J, with 12 bases between. The CDR3 sequence is 13 residues long. The CDR3, as DNA: TGTGCCAGCAGCTTTCCCGGCGGGGGTGGCTACACCTTC. Amino acid sequence: CASSFPGGGGYTF. Full variable domain (remainder filled in from reference TRBV7-9 and TRBJ1-2): DTGVSQNPRHKITKRGQNVTFRCDPISEHNRLYWYRQTLGQGPEFLTYFQNEAQLEKSRLLSDRFSAERPKGSFSTLEIQRTEQGDSAMYLCASSFPGGGGYTFGSGTRLTVV.

The chain combines TRBV29-1 with TRBJ1-2; no reliable D call. Germline-derived CDR1 and CDR2 are SQVTM and ANQGSEA. This CDR3 comprises 11 residues. The V gene lost 3 bases and the J gene lost 7 bases, with 9 bases spanning the gap. CDR3 sequence (DNA): TGCAGCGTTGAGGTGGGAGGTGGCTACACCTTC. Amino acids: CSVEVGGGYTF.

This chain uses TRBV2 with TRBJ1-2, with a weak D call TRBD1 (6 bases). Per the germline V gene, CDR1 is SNHLY and CDR2 is FYNNEI. CDR3 length: 12 amino acids. The V end lost 6 bases, the J end lost 8 bases, and 13 bases lay between the germline ends. CDR3 in DNA: TGTGCCAGCAGGGCAGGGGCGTGGGGCTACACCTTC. This translates into CASRAGAWGYTF.

This clone was seen more than once but under ten times. J is TRBJ1-2 and V is TRBV19; D is unclear. The germline V gene encodes CDR1 LNHDA and CDR2 SQIVND (reference sequence). V was trimmed by 6 bases and J by 0 bases, leaving 11 bases between them. This CDR3 is 14 amino acids long. This CDR3 reads CASRRASTNYGYTF. Here the CDR3 DNA reads TGTGCCAGTAGACGAGCGAGCACTAACTATGGCTACACCTTC.

The chain has TRBV7-9 and TRBJ1-6, with D unclear. CDR1 SEHNR and CDR2 FQNEAQ come from the germline V gene (reference sequence). The CDR3 is 15 residues long. Trimming removed 5 bases from V and 5 bases from J, with 13 bases in between. The CDR3, as DNA: TGTGCCAGCAGCCCCACCCAGTTGGATAATTCACCCCTCCACTTT. This gives the protein CASSPTQLDNSPLHF.

The J gene is TRBJ1-2, the V gene TRBV7-8, with D possibly TRBD1 on 5 matching bases. The CDR3 contains 14 residues. Germline-derived CDR1 and CDR2 are SGHVS and FQNEAQ. The ends were cut back, 1 base at V and 2 bases at J, with 8 bases in the middle. The CDR3 region is CASSLERQNYGYTF. The CDR3 nucleotides are TGTGCCAGCAGCTTAGAAAGACAGAACTATGGCTACACCTTC. Filled out from reference TRBV7-8 and TRBJ1-2, the complete variable domain reads GAGVSQSPRYKVAKRGQDVALRCDPISGHVSLFWYQQALGQGPEFLTYFQNEAQLDKSGLPSDRFFAERPEGSVSTLKIQRTQQEDSAVYLCASSLERQNYGYTFGSGTRLTVV.

The chain combines TRBV7-2 with TRBJ2-5; TRBD2 might be the D (7 bases). V lost 1 base, J lost 2 bases, and 14 bases lay in between. Germline assignment: CDR1 SGHTA and CDR2 FQGNSA. The CDR3 runs to 16 residues. The CDR3 spells CASSLGWRGPQETQYF. Written as DNA, the CDR3 is TGTGCCAGCAGCTTAGGTTGGCGGGGGCCGCAAGAGACCCAGTACTTC.

The rearrangement joins TRBV7-9 to TRBJ1-3; 7 positions agree with TRBD1. Per germline, CDR1 SEHNR and CDR2 FQNEAQ (reference sequence). The J segment lost 0 bases and the V segment lost 7 bases, leaving 3 bases of the junction unmatched. The CDR3 is 14 amino acids. Written as DNA, the CDR3 is TGTGCCAGCAACCGGGACAGCTCTGGAAACACCATATATTTT. It yields the protein CASNRDSSGNTIYF.

This chain connects TRBV7-3 to TRBJ2-2; 11 bases match TRBD2. V lost 5 bases and J lost 5; bases outside the gene matches: 4. Germline values: CDR1 SGHTA, CDR2 FQGTGA. This CDR3 contains 15 residues. The chain's CDR3 is CASSPLAGGTGELFF. CDR3 bases: TGTGCCAGCAGCCCCCTAGCGGGGGGAACCGGGGAGCTGTTTTTT. The whole variable domain, remainder taken from reference TRBV7-3 and TRBJ2-2, is GAGVSQTPSNKVTEKGKYVELRCDPISGHTALYWYRQSLGQGPEFLIYFQGTGAADDSGLPNDRFFAVRPEGSVSTLKIQRTERGDSAVYLCASSPLAGGTGELFFGEGSRLTVL.

This CDR3 is CASRAGTGAGTEAFF. The CDR3 DNA sequence: TGTGCCAGCAGAGCCGGGACAGGAGCGGGTACTGAAGCTTTCTTT. V usage is TRBV6-1 and J usage is TRBJ1-1; 8 bases map to TRBD1. V trimming: 6 bases; J trimming: 5 bases; junction bases outside the gene matches: 11. Per the germline V gene, CDR1 is MNHNS and CDR2 is SASEGT. This CDR3 contains 15 residues.

For the CDR3, the DNA is TGTGCCAGCAACAAAAAGGGACAGGCGGGCTACGAGCAGTACTTC. Translated: CASNKKGQAGYEQYF. The chain links TRBV6-6 to TRBJ2-7, with 8 bases identical to TRBD1. The CDR3 is 15 amino acids. The V and J ends lost 7 bases and 3 bases, in that order; junction bases with no gene match: 11. Germline V gives CDR1 MNHNY, CDR2 SVGAGI (reference sequence).

This chain uses TRBV5-1 with TRBJ1-5, with D possibly TRBD1 on 5 matching bases. The CDR3 runs to 14 residues. The V and J ends lost 0 bases and 7 bases respectively, with 11 bases between them. Germline lookup yields CDR1 SGHRS and CDR2 YFSETQ. DNA of the CDR3: TGCGCCAGCAGCTTGGGCGCGGGGACCCAGCCCCAGCATTTT. Protein product: CASSLGAGTQPQHF.

The chain couples TRBV7-9 to TRBJ2-3, with D perhaps TRBD1 (6 bases). In germline, CDR1 is SEHNR, CDR2 FQNEAQ (reference sequence). CDR3 length: 15 amino acids. V was shortened by 2 bases and J by 10 bases, with 19 bases between the two germline ends. In DNA form, the CDR3 reads TGTGCCAGCAGCTTAACACAGGGAAAGGTTCGTTCGCAGTATTTT. Residues: CASSLTQGKVRSQYF.

This clone was found once. The rearrangement uses TRBV7-2 and TRBJ2-7; tentatively, D is TRBD2 (6 bases). There are 15 residues in the CDR3. With 5 bases removed from V and 3 bases from J, the gap between germline ends came to 17 bases. CDR1 is SGHTA, CDR2 FQGNSA, per germline. CDR3 sequence: CASSPRRAGHYEQYF. The DNA of the CDR3 is TGTGCCAGCAGCCCGAGGAGGGCGGGCCACTACGAGCAGTACTTC.

This chain connects TRBV7-3 to TRBJ2-3; 10 nucleotides match TRBD2. V shed 5 bases and J 3 bases; nucleotides not matched to a gene: 11. In germline, CDR1 is SGHTA, CDR2 FQGTGA. This CDR3 has 17 amino acids. CDR3 amino acids: CASSRSGAGGGTDTQYF. The DNA for the CDR3 is TGTGCCAGCAGCCGAAGTGGAGCGGGGGGGGGTACAGATACGCAGTATTTT.

This chain links TRBV12-5 with TRBJ2-1; 8 bases map to TRBD2. CDR1 LGHNT and CDR2 FRNRAP come from the germline V gene. The CDR3 has 14 amino acids. The V gene end was trimmed by 6 bases and the J gene end by 5 bases; junction bases not matched to a gene: 6. The chain's CDR3 is CASGPRGVNNEQFF. As DNA, the CDR3 is TGTGCTAGTGGACCGCGGGGGGTGAACAATGAGCAGTTCTTC.

The V gene is TRBV10-1, the J gene TRBJ2-1; 7 bases agree with TRBD1. Germline-derived CDR1 and CDR2 are WNHNN and SYGVQD (reference sequence). Unmatched junction bases numbered 9, after V lost 4 bases and J lost 6 bases. CDR3 length: 15 residues. The CDR3 DNA is TGCGCCAGCAGTGCCGGACAGGCGGGCCCCAATGAGCAGTTCTTC. Protein: CASSAGQAGPNEQFF.

The count of this clone is one. This chain's CDR3 is CASSESRGNEQFF. CDR3 in DNA: TGTGCCAGCAGCGAGTCCCGGGGCAATGAGCAGTTCTTC. The chain recombines TRBV5-4 with TRBJ2-1; tentatively, D is TRBD2 (5 bases). The CDR3 totals 13 residues. Trimming pared 4 bases from V and 6 bases from J, leaving 11 bases between. Per germline, CDR1 SGHNT and CDR2 YYREEE (reference sequence). The full variable domain, completed using reference TRBV5-4 and TRBJ2-1, is ETGVTQSPTHLIKTRGQQVTLRCSSQSGHNTVSWYQQALGQGPQFIFQYYREEENGRGNFPPRFSGLQFPNYSSELNVNALELDDSALYLCASSESRGNEQFFGPGTRLTVL.

The V gene is TRBV11-3, the J gene TRBJ2-7; 8 bases agree with TRBD2. The V and J ends lost 1 base and 6 bases, in that order; junction bases with no gene match: 5. Germline loops: CDR1 SGHNT, CDR2 YENEEA. This CDR3 is built from 14 residues. CDR3 region: CASSLAGGPIEQYF. In DNA form, the CDR3 reads TGTGCCAGCAGCTTAGCGGGGGGGCCTATCGAGCAGTACTTC.

The rearrangement joins TRBV7-2 to TRBJ1-3, with unresolved D. With 1 base removed from V and 4 bases from J, the gap between germline ends came to 11 bases. Germline V gene data show CDR1 as SGHTA and CDR2 as FQGNSA. The CDR3 runs to 15 residues. Here the CDR3 reads CASSLVGVDGNTIYF. CDR3 DNA sequence: TGTGCCAGCAGCTTAGTGGGAGTAGACGGAAACACCATATATTTT.

This clone is a singleton in its sample. The V and J genes are TRBV15 and TRBJ2-3; D is possibly TRBD2 (6 bases). Germline V gene lookup returns CDR1 LNHNV and CDR2 YYDKDF (reference sequence). V gave up 5 bases and J gave up 5 bases, with 14 bases separating them. CDR3 length: 14 amino acids. The CDR3 here is CATSPPGVGDTQYF. CDR3 in DNA: TGTGCCACCAGCCCTCCGGGGGTGGGAGATACGCAGTATTTT.

The chain combines TRBV7-3 with TRBJ2-3; 7 positions agree with TRBD2. The V and J ends lost 7 bases and 2 bases, in that order; junction bases with no gene match: 6. The CDR3 has 14 amino acids. Germline CDR1 and CDR2: SGHTA and FQGTGA. The CDR3 reads CASNLGGNTDTQYF. The CDR3 DNA is TGTGCCAGCAACCTGGGGGGGAACACAGATACGCAGTATTTT.

This clone appeared once. The rearrangement uses TRBV11-2 and TRBJ1-6; D might be TRBD1 (5 bases). The CDR3 runs 13 residues. Germline CDR1 and CDR2: SGHAT and FQNNGV. V lost 3 bases, J lost 8 bases, and 8 bases lay in between. DNA for the CDR3: TGTGCCAGCAGCTTGGCAGGGCATTCACCCCTCCACTTT. It translates to CASSLAGHSPLHF. Full variable domain (missing parts from reference TRBV11-2 and TRBJ1-6): EAGVAQSPRYKIIEKRQSVAFWCNPISGHATLYWYQQILGQGPKLLIQFQNNGVVDDSQLPKDRFSAERLKGVDSTLKIQPAKLEDSAVYLCASSLAGHSPLHFGNGTRLTVT.